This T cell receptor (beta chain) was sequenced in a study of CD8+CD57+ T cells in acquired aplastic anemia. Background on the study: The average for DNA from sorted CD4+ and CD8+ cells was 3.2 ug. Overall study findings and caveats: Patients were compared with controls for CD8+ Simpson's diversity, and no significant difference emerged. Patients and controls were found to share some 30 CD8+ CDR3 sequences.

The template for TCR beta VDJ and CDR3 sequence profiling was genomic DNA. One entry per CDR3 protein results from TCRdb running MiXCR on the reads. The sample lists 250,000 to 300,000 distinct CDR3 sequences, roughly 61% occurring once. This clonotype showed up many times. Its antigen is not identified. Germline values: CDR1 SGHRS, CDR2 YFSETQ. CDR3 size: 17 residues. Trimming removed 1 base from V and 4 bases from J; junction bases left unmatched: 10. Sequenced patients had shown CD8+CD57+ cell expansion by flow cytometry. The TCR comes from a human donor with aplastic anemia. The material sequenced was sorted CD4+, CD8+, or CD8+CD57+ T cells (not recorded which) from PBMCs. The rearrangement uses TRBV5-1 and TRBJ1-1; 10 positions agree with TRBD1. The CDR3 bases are TGCGCCAGCAGCTTGACGGGACAGGGGACGGCGTTCACTGAAGCTTTCTTT. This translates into CASSLTGQGTAFTEAFF. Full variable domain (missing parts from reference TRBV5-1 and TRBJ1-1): KAGVTQTPRYLIKTRGQQVTLSCSPISGHRSVSWYQQTPGQGLQFLFEYFSETQRNKGNFPGRFSGRQFSNSRSEMNVSTLELGDSALYLCASSLTGQGTAFTEAFFGQGTRLTVV.